The following is a T cell receptor (beta chain) sequence with its context. The antigen is undetermined. V was cut by 3 bases and J by 2 bases, with 10 bases left in between. Germline V gives CDR1 LNHDA, CDR2 SQIVND (reference sequence). The CDR3 is 14 residues long. The data originate from a study of cytomegalovirus exposure and HLA in healthy donors. Notes on the study in general: There were some V segments, including TRBV6-2 and TRBV6-3, excluded as indistinguishable. The study recorded 150 to 200 TCR beta chains that were cytomegalovirus-associated.

The PCR used 60 Vbeta and 13 Jbeta primers. Clones were sequenced by immunoSEQ multiplex PCR, and TCRdb holds only the in-frame ones, with some missing. Of some 120,000 clones listed, about 86% are singletons. The chain links TRBV19 to TRBJ2-5; D is ambiguous. Sequencing was performed on PBMCs. This receptor was identified in a woman between 25 and 40 years old in good health and CMV-seronegative. CDR3 DNA: TGTGCCAGTAGTATTTCTAGAGAGCAAGAGACCCAGTACTTC. It translates to CASSISREQETQYF.